This TCR beta chain is from a study of T cell responses to AZD1222 COVID-19 vaccine. The repertoire was sequenced with immunoSEQ multiplex PCR; TCRdb's copy has only in-frame clones and lacks some. Of roughly 150,000 clones in the sample, roughly 94% are singletons; the top ten hold 4% to 5.5%. Findings and limits, study-wide: Reportedly, nearly half the spike-specific TCRs target unmutated variant regions. There were mostly white British donors and more females than males, and clonal diversity was possibly underestimated. An increase in Spike-specific TCR breadth and depth was observed after two AZD1222 doses.

A single count supports this clone. Its antigen is not known. The CDR3 totals 16 residues. V was cut by 5 bases and J by 2 bases, with 17 bases left in between. The germline V gene has CDR1 SNHLY and CDR2 FYNNEI. The genes are TRBV2 and TRBJ2-3, with D possibly TRBD1 on 6 matching bases. This material consisted of peripheral blood, taken 28 days after the second AZD1222 dose. This receptor was identified in an adult who received the AZD1222 COVID-19 vaccine. CDR3 residues: CASSPRTATHTDTQYF. For the CDR3, the DNA is TGTGCCAGCAGTCCTAGGACAGCTACTCACACAGATACGCAGTATTTT.